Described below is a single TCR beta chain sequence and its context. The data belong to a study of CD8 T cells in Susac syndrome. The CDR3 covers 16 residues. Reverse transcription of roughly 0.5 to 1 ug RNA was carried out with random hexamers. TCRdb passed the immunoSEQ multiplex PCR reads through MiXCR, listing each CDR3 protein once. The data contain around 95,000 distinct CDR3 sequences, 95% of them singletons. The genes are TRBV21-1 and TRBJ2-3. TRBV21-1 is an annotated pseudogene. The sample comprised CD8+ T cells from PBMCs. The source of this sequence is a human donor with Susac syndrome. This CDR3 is CASSKVHYQGTDTQYF. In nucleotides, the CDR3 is TGTGCCAGCAGCAAAGTTCACTACCAAGGCACAGATACGCAGTATTTT.